This T cell receptor (beta chain) stems from a study of CD8+ T cells in alopecia areata. There are a few counts of this clone. Isolated RNA was reverse transcribed into cDNA used as the sequencing template. Clones were sequenced by immunoSEQ multiplex PCR, and TCRdb holds only the in-frame ones, with some missing. This sample carries some 19,000 clones, about 70% of them seen once, and the ten largest clones take over 6%. Researchers gathered lesional scalp punch biopsies and peripheral blood from patients with alopecia areata. The receptor was derived from a human donor with alopecia areata. This sample comprised skin, obtained at week 0.

Here the CDR3 reads CAWSVKTSGGLEYF. Here the CDR3 DNA reads TGTGCCTGGAGTGTAAAAACTAGCGGGGGTCTCGAGTACTTC. The chain links TRBV30 to TRBJ2-7; 11 bases align to TRBD2. Germline CDR1 reads GTSNPN; CDR2 reads SVGIG (reference sequence). With 0 bases clipped from V and 11 bases from J, the junction kept 9 bases outside the gene matches. The CDR3 is 14 residues long.